This passage covers 19 T cell receptor beta chains from one sample sequenced in a study of T cells of healthy individuals. TCRdb itself ran the 5' RACE reads through MiXCR, one entry per CDR3 protein. In the table there are under 70,000 distinct CDR3 sequences, under 15% of which are singletons. Every receptor here comes from a human donor in good health.

The rearrangement links TRBV6-2 or TRBV6-3 to TRBJ2-7; D possibly corresponds to TRBD1 (6 bases). V was shortened by 4 bases and J by 2 bases, with 18 bases between the two germline ends. This CDR3 contains 16 residues. The germline CDR1 and CDR2 sequences are MNHEY and SVGEGT. The CDR3 region is CASSSYRVEKPYEQYF. The CDR3 DNA follows: TGTGCCAGCAGTTCGTACAGGGTGGAGAAGCCCTACGAGCAGTACTTC.

This clonotype was observed at least ten times. The chain carries TRBV25-1 and TRBJ2-7, with 8 bases that match TRBD2. CDR1 is MGHDK, CDR2 SYGVNS, per germline. This CDR3 contains 14 residues. Unmatched junction bases numbered 4, after V lost 6 bases and J lost 0 bases. CDR3 in amino acids: CASRTSARSYEQYF. The CDR3 region has the DNA TGTGCCAGCAGGACTAGCGCCCGCTCCTACGAGCAGTACTTC.

This clonotype was picked up a small number of times. This sequence joins TRBV7-9 and TRBJ2-1, with D maybe TRBD2 (5 bases). Germline V gene data show CDR1 as SEHNR and CDR2 as FQNEAQ (reference sequence). Deletions cut 0 bases from V and 10 bases from J, with 13 bases between. This CDR3 contains 14 residues. The CDR3 DNA reads TGTGCCAGCAGCTTAGCGCTAGCAGGAGAGGAGCAGTTCTTC. Protein product: CASSLALAGEEQFF.

J is TRBJ1-2 and V is TRBV2, with a tentative D call TRBD1 (5 bases). The V gene lost 7 bases and the J gene lost 12 bases, with 21 bases spanning the gap. The CDR3 runs to 13 residues. Germline V CDR1 and CDR2: SNHLY, FYNNEI. The CDR3 protein is CASKARGQTQNTF. The CDR3 DNA reads as TGTGCCAGCAAAGCTAGAGGACAAACGCAGAACACCTTC.

The chain recombines TRBV29-1 with TRBJ2-3, with 11 bases aligning to TRBD1. The trim removed 7 bases at V and 6 bases at J, leaving 15 bases unmatched. The germline CDR1 and CDR2 sequences are SQVTM and ANQGSEA. The CDR3 runs 16 residues. For the CDR3, the DNA is TGCAGCGGGATCAGGACAGGGGGCGTGATAGGGGATACGCAGTATTTT. Translating it yields CSGIRTGGVIGDTQYF.

The sample holds many counts of this clonotype. The rearrangement links TRBV11-2 to TRBJ1-5; D uncertain. The V gene lost 0 bases and the J gene lost 3 bases, with 9 bases spanning the gap. Germline values: CDR1 SGHAT, CDR2 FQNNGV. This CDR3 comprises 15 residues. The CDR3 DNA follows: TGTGCCAGCAGCTTAGATCACAGCTACAATCAGCCCCAGCATTTT. Translated: CASSLDHSYNQPQHF.

A few counts support this clonotype. This sequence joins TRBV10-3 and TRBJ2-7; D may be TRBD1 (5 bases). Germline values: CDR1 ENHRY, CDR2 SYGVKD. V was cut by 3 bases and J by 2 bases, with 17 bases left in between. The CDR3 spans 16 residues. In DNA form, the CDR3 reads TGTGCCATCAGTGACAATGACAGAAGAGCAACCTACGAGCAGTACTTC. It codes for CAISDNDRRATYEQYF.

This clonotype has just a few counts. The chain uses TRBV3-1 and TRBJ1-2; D ambiguous. The CDR3 spans 15 residues. Trimming removed 4 bases at V and 6 bases at J, with 18 bases between. Germline V gives CDR1 LGHDT, CDR2 YNNKEL (reference sequence). The CDR3 DNA follows: TGTGCCAGCAGCCCCCCCAGCAAGAGGGTGGATGGCTACACCTTC. Protein product: CASSPPSKRVDGYTF. The full variable domain, its missing parts supplied by reference TRBV3-1 and TRBJ1-2, is DTAVSQTPKYLVTQMGNDKSIKCEQNLGHDTMYWYKQDSKKFLKIMFSYNNKELIINETVPNRFSPKSPDKAHLNLHINSLELGDSAVYFCASSPPSKRVDGYTFGSGTRLTVV.

This clonotype was recorded many times. The chain recombines TRBV28 with TRBJ2-7; 10 bases align to TRBD1. Germline V gene data show CDR1 as MDHEN and CDR2 as SYDVKM. V trimming: 6 bases; J trimming: 3 bases; junction bases outside the gene matches: 8. This CDR3 is 15 amino acids long. The CDR3 here is CASSRPGTGDYEQYF. CDR3 in DNA: TGTGCCAGCAGCCGTCCCGGGACAGGGGACTACGAGCAGTACTTC.

The chain links TRBV7-3 to TRBJ1-1; D is perhaps TRBD1 (5 bases). The CDR3 has 13 residues. The V and J ends lost 0 bases and 11 bases respectively, with 13 bases between them. The germline CDR1 and CDR2 sequences are SGHTA and FQGTGA. The CDR3 protein is CASSLTRVGEAFF. The CDR3 coding sequence is TGTGCCAGCAGCTTAACGCGGGTAGGGGAGGCTTTCTTT.

This rearrangement joins TRBV7-2 to TRBJ1-1; 8 nucleotides match TRBD1. The length of the CDR3 is 13 residues. Germline CDR1 reads SGHTA; CDR2 reads FQGNSA. Losses at the gene ends were 6 bases for V and 2 bases for J; bases not matched to a gene: 2. The CDR3 nucleotides are TGTGCCAGCAGTGGACAGGGAAACACTGAAGCTTTCTTT. This encodes CASSGQGNTEAFF.

The chain carries TRBV7-2 and TRBJ2-1; D remains ambiguous. The CDR3 sequence is 14 residues long. Trimming removed 5 bases from V and 0 bases from J, with 8 bases in between. Germline lookup yields CDR1 SGHTA and CDR2 FQGNSA. CDR3 DNA: TGTGCCAGCAGCGTACGGAGCTCCTACAATGAGCAGTTCTTC. This sequence encodes CASSVRSSYNEQFF.

The V gene is TRBV10-3, the J gene TRBJ2-3; 9 bases line up with TRBD2. Germline lookup yields CDR1 ENHRY and CDR2 SYGVKD. The junction had 0 bases not matched to a gene; V was cut back by 4 bases and J by 1 base. The CDR3 has 14 residues. The CDR3 DNA reads TGTGCCATCAGTGGGACTAGCGGCACAGATACGCAGTATTTT. It is translated as CAISGTSGTDTQYF.

The V gene is TRBV3-1, the J gene TRBJ2-2; the D gene could be TRBD1 or TRBD2 (5 bases each). The CDR3 spans 18 residues. Germline assignment: CDR1 LGHDT and CDR2 YNNKEL (reference sequence). V was shortened by 0 bases and J by 0 bases, with 14 bases between the two germline ends. For the CDR3, the DNA is TGTGCCAGCAGCCAAGATCCAGGGACGTGGACGAACACCGGGGAGCTGTTTTTT. This encodes CASSQDPGTWTNTGELFF. The full variable domain, its missing parts supplied by reference TRBV3-1 and TRBJ2-2, is DTAVSQTPKYLVTQMGNDKSIKCEQNLGHDTMYWYKQDSKKFLKIMFSYNNKELIINETVPNRFSPKSPDKAHLNLHINSLELGDSAVYFCASSQDPGTWTNTGELFFGEGSRLTVL.

The chain carries TRBV7-2 and TRBJ1-2, with 7 bases identical to TRBD1. The CDR3 is made up of 16 amino acids. Trimming took 3 bases from V and 6 from J; bases not matched to a gene: 13. Germline V gene data show CDR1 as SGHTA and CDR2 as FQGNSA. CDR3 DNA: TGTGCCAGCAGCTTCAGGGGGGCACATGGCGCACATGGCTACACCTTC. Its protein product is CASSFRGAHGAHGYTF.

This chain links TRBV7-2 with TRBJ1-1, with D tentatively TRBD1 (5 bases). V was cut by 1 base and J by 9 bases, with 12 bases left in between. The germline CDR1 and CDR2 sequences are SGHTA and FQGNSA. There are 13 residues in the CDR3. In nucleotides, the CDR3 is TGTGCCAGCAGCTTAGACAGGCAGGGCAAAGCTTTCTTT. Protein sequence: CASSLDRQGKAFF.

The chain employs TRBV7-2 and TRBJ2-6; D is unclear. CDR3 size: 14 residues. Germline CDR1 is SGHTA and CDR2 is FQGNSA. Trimming cost V 5 bases and J 4 bases, with 9 bases left between them. The CDR3: CASSPTPGANVLTF. For the CDR3, the DNA is TGTGCCAGCAGCCCCACACCGGGGGCCAACGTCCTGACTTTC.

At least ten counts were recorded for this clonotype. This chain joins TRBV10-3 and TRBJ2-3, with TRBD1 matching over 8 bases. The CDR3 loop spans 15 amino acids. The J segment lost 4 bases and the V segment lost 2 bases, leaving 5 bases of the junction unmatched. Germline lookup yields CDR1 ENHRY and CDR2 SYGVKD. The CDR3: CAISEGDRNADTQYF. CDR3 DNA sequence: TGTGCCATCAGTGAGGGGGACAGGAACGCAGATACGCAGTATTTT.

In this sample, this clonotype turned up a few times. The chain employs TRBV9 and TRBJ2-3; tentatively, D is TRBD1 or TRBD2 (6 bases each). Trimming pared 3 bases from V and 1 base from J, leaving 12 bases between. This CDR3 is 15 amino acids long. The germline V gene has CDR1 SGDLS and CDR2 YYNGEE. In DNA form, the CDR3 reads TGTGCCAGCAGCGCGGGAAGGGGGGGCACAGATACGCAGTATTTT. Its protein is CASSAGRGGTDTQYF.